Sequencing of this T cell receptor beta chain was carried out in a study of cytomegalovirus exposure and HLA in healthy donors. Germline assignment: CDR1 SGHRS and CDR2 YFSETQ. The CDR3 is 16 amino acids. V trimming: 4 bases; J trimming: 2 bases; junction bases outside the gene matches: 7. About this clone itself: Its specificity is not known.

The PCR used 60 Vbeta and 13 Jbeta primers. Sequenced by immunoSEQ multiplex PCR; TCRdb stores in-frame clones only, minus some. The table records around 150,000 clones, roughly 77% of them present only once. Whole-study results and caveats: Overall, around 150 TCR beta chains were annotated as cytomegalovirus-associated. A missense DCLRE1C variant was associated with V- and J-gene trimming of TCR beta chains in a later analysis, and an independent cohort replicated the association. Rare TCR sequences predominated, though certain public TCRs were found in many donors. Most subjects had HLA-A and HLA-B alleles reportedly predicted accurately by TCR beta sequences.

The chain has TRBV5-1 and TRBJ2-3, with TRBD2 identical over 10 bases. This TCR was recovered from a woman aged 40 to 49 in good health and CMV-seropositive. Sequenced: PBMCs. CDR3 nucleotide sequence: TGCGCCAGCAGCATAGGGACTAGCGAAAACACAGATACGCAGTATTTT. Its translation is CASSIGTSENTDTQYF.